Below, 6 T cell receptor beta chains from the same sample are listed, as sequenced in a study of cytomegalovirus exposure and HLA in healthy donors. The PCR had 60 Vbeta and 13 Jbeta primers. TCRdb's copy holds only in-frame clones and misses some; the assay was immunoSEQ multiplex PCR. The table has roughly 150,000 clones, roughly 82% seen once. Sequencing was done on a sample of PBMCs. The receptors here all came from a male donor in good health and CMV-seronegative.

CDR3 sequence (DNA): TGTGCCAGCAGTTTAAGACAGGGTCTGCCGCCGGAAAAACTGTTTTTT. Translating it yields CASSLRQGLPPEKLFF. The chain employs TRBV6-6 and TRBJ1-4; 7 nucleotides align to TRBD1. CDR3 length: 16 amino acids. The V and J ends lost 4 bases and 8 bases, in that order; junction bases with no gene match: 13. CDR1 is MNHNY and CDR2 is SVGAGI in the germline V gene (reference sequence).

The genes are TRBV15 and TRBJ2-7, with TRBD1 identical over 10 bases. The V segment lost 0 bases and the J segment 5 bases; nucleotides outside the gene matches: 4. The CDR3 contains 15 residues. CDR1 LNHNV and CDR2 YYDKDF come from the germline V gene (reference sequence). Here the CDR3 reads CATSRDDRGPDEQYF. CDR3 bases: TGTGCCACCAGCAGAGATGACAGGGGGCCAGACGAGCAGTACTTC. Looking up the rest from reference TRBV15 and TRBJ2-7 gives the full variable domain: DAMVIQNPRYQVTQFGKPVTLSCSQTLNHNVMYWYQQKSSQAPKLLFHYYDKDFNNEADTPDNFQSRRPNTSFCFLDIRSPGLGDTAMYLCATSRDDRGPDEQYFGPGTRLTVT.

V usage is TRBV29-1 and J usage is TRBJ2-1; 8 bases are shared with TRBD2. Germline values: CDR1 SQVTM, CDR2 ANQGSEA. This CDR3 has 12 residues. J lost 10 bases, V lost 0 bases, and 2 bases had no gene match. CDR3 DNA sequence: TGCAGCGTTGAAGAGGTAGCGGGGGAGCAGTTCTTC. Protein sequence: CSVEEVAGEQFF.

The V and J genes are TRBV28 and TRBJ2-6; D is perhaps TRBD2 (5 bases). Germline assignment: CDR1 MDHEN and CDR2 SYDVKM. V lost 5 bases to trimming and J lost 2 bases, with 7 bases between them. The CDR3 extends over 14 amino acids. As DNA, the CDR3 is TGTGCCAGCAGTAAGGAGGCTGGGGCCAACGTCCTGACTTTC. Translation gives CASSKEAGANVLTF.

CDR3 loop: CASSKTGIYEQYF. In nucleotides, the CDR3 is TGTGCCAGTAGCAAAACAGGGATCTACGAGCAGTACTTC. This chain joins TRBV19 and TRBJ2-7; a weak D match, TRBD1 (6 bases). V dropped 6 bases and J dropped 3 bases, with 12 bases sitting between them. Per the germline V gene, CDR1 is LNHDA and CDR2 is SQIVND (reference sequence). There are 13 residues in the CDR3. Using reference TRBV19 and TRBJ2-7 for the parts outside the CDR3, the full variable domain is DGGITQSPKYLFRKEGQNVTLSCEQNLNHDAMYWYRQDPGQGLRLIYYSQIVNDFQKGDIAEGYSVSREKKESFPLTVTSAQKNPTAFYLCASSKTGIYEQYFGPGTRLTVT.

This clone was seen a few times. The V call is TRBV6-5, the J call TRBJ2-2; 7 bases are shared with TRBD1. The germline V gene encodes CDR1 MNHEY and CDR2 SVGAGI. This CDR3 region has 13 residues. Unmatched junction bases numbered 3, after V lost 6 bases and J lost 5 bases. The CDR3: CASREQGTGELFF. The CDR3 DNA reads TGTGCCAGCAGGGAACAGGGGACCGGGGAGCTGTTTTTT.